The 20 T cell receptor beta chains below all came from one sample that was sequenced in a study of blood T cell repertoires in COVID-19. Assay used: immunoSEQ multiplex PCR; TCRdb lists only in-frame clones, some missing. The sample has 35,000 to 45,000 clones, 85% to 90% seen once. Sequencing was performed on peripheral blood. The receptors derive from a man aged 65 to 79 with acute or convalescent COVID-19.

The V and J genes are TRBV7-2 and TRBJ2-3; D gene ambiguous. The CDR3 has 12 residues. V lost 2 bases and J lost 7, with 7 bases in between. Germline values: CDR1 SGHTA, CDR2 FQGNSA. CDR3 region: CASSLSPYTQYF. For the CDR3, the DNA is TGTGCCAGCAGCTTATCTCCTTATACGCAGTATTTT.

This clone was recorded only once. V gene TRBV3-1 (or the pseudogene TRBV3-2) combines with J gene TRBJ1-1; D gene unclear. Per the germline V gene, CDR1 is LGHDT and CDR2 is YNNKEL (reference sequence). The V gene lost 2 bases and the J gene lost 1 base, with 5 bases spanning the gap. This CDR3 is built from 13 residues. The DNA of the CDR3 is TGTGCCAGCAGCCAATGGAGGAACACTGAAGCTTTCTTT. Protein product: CASSQWRNTEAFF.

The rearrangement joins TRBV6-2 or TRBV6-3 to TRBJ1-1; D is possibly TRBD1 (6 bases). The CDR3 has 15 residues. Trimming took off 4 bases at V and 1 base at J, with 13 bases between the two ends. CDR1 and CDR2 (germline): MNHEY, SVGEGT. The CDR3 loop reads CASSLQGMRNTEAFF. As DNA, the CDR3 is TGTGCCAGCAGTTTACAGGGAATGAGGAACACTGAAGCTTTCTTT.

The CDR3 here is CASSVRAGADTQYF. The CDR3 DNA reads as TGTGCCAGCAGCGTGAGGGCAGGGGCTGATACGCAGTATTTT. J is TRBJ2-3 and V is TRBV9, with D possibly matching TRBD1 (6 bases). The V gene lost 2 bases and the J gene lost 6 bases, with 13 bases spanning the gap. Per germline, CDR1 SGDLS and CDR2 YYNGEE. CDR3 length: 14 amino acids.

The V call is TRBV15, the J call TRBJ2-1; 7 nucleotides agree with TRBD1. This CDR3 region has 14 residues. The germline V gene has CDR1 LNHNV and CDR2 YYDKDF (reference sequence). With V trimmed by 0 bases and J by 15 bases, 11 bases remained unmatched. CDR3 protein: CATSRDTLETGRFF. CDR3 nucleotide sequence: TGTGCCACCAGCAGAGATACGCTCGAGACAGGGCGGTTCTTC.

The CDR3 protein is CASSLRSGNTIYF. As DNA, the CDR3 is TGTGCCAGCAGTTTGAGGAGTGGAAACACCATATATTTT. The chain has TRBV27 and TRBJ1-3; D call uncertain. Germline lookup yields CDR1 MNHEY and CDR2 SMNVEV (reference sequence). The CDR3 contains 13 residues. The ends were cut back, 3 bases at V and 3 bases at J, with 6 bases in the middle.

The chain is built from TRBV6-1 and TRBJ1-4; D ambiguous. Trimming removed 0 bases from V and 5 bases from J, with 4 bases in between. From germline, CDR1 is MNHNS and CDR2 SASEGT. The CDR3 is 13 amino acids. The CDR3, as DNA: TGTGCCAGCAGTGAAGCGGAGAATGAAAAACTGTTTTTT. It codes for CASSEAENEKLFF.

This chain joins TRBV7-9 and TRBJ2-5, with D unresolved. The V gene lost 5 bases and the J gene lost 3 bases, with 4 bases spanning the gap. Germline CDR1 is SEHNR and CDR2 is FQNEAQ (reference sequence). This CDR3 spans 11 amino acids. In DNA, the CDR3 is TGTGCCAGCAGCCCTAAAGAGACCCAGTACTTC. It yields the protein CASSPKETQYF.

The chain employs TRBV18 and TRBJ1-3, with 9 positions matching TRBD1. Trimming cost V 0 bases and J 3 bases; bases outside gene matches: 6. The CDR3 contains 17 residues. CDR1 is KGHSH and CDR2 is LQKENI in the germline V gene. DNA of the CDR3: TGTGCCAGCTCACCACCGGGACAGGGCTCTTTTGGAAACACCATATATTTT. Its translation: CASSPPGQGSFGNTIYF.

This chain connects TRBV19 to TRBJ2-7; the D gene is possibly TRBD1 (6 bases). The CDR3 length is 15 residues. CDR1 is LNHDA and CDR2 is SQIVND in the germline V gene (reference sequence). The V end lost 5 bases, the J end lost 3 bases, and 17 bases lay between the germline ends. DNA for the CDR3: TGTGCCAGTAGTTTCCGACAGGCGGATGGCTACGAGCAGTACTTC. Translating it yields CASSFRQADGYEQYF.

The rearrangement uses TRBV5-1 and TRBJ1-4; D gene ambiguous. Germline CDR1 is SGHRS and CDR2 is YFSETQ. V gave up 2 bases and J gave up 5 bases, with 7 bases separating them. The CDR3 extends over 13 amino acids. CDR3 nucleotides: TGCGCCAGCAGCTTCGTGGAGAATGAAAAACTGTTTTTT. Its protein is CASSFVENEKLFF. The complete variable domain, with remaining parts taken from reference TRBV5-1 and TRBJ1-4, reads KAGVTQTPRYLIKTRGQQVTLSCSPISGHRSVSWYQQTPGQGLQFLFEYFSETQRNKGNFPGRFSGRQFSNSRSEMNVSTLELGDSALYLCASSFVENEKLFFGSGTQLSVL.

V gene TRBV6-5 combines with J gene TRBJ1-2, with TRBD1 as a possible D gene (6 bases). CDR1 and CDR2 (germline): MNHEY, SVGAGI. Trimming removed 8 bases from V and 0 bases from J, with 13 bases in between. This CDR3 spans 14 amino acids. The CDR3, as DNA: TGTGCCAGCGGGGGGGCAGGAGCTAACTATGGCTACACCTTC. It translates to CASGGAGANYGYTF.

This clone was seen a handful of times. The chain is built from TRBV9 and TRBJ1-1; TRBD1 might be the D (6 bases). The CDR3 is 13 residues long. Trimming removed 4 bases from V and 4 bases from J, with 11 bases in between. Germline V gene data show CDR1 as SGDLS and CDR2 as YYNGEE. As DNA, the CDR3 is TGTGCCAGCAGCCCACAGGGTCGCACTGAAGCTTTCTTT. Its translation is CASSPQGRTEAFF.

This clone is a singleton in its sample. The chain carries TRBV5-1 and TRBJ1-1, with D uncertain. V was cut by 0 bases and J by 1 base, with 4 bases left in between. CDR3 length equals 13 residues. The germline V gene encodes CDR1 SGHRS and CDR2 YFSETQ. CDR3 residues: CASSLAWNTEAFF. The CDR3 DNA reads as TGCGCCAGCAGCTTGGCGTGGAACACTGAAGCTTTCTTT.

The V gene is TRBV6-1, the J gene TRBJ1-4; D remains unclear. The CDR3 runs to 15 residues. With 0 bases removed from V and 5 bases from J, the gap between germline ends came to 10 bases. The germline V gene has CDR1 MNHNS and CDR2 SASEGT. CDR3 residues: CASSEAPVQNEKLFF. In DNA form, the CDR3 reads TGTGCCAGCAGTGAAGCCCCCGTCCAGAATGAAAAACTGTTTTTT.

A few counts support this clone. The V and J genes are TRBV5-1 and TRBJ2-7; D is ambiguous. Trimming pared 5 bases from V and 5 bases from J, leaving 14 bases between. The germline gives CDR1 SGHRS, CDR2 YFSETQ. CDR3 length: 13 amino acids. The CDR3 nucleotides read TGCGCCAGCAGTGACTTACTAAGCGACGAGCAGTACTTC. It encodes CASSDLLSDEQYF.

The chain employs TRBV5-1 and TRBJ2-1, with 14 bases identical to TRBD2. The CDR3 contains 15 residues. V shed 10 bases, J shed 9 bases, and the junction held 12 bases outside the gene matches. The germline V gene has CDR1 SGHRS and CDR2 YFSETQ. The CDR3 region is CAGKPGTSGSGEQFF. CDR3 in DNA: TGCGCCGGTAAACCCGGGACTAGCGGGAGCGGTGAGCAGTTCTTC.

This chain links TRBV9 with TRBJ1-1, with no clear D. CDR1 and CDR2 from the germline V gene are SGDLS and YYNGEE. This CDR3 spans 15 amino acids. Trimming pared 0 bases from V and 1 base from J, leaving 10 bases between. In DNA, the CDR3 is TGTGCCAGCAGCGTAGCAACGGGTGGGAACACTGAAGCTTTCTTT. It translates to CASSVATGGNTEAFF.

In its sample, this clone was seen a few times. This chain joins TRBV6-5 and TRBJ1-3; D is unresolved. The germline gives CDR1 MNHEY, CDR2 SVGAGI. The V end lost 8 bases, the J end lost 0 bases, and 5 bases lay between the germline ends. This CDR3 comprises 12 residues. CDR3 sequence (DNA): TGTGCCAGCCAGTCCTCTGGAAACACCATATATTTT. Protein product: CASQSSGNTIYF.

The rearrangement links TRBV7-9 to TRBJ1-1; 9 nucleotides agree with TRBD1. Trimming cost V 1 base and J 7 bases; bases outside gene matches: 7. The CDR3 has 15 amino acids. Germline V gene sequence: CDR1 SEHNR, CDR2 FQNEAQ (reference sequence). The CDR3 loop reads CASSLEGQGGDEAFF. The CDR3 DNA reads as TGTGCCAGCAGCTTAGAGGGACAGGGAGGAGATGAAGCTTTCTTT.